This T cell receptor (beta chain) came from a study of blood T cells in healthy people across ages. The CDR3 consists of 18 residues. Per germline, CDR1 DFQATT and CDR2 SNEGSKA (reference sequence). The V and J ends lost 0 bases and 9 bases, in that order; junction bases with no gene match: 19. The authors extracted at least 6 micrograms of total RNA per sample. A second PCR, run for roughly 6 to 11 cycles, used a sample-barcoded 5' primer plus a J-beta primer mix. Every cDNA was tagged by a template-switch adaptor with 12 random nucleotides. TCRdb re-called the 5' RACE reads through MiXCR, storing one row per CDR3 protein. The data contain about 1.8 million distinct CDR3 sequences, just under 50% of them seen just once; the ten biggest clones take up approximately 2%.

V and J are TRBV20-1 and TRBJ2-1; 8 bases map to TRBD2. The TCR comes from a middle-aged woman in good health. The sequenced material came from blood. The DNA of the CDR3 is TGCAGTGCTAGAGATGGACCAGGGTCGCCAGCGGGAGTTGGTGAGCAGTTCTTC. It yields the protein CSARDGPGSPAGVGEQFF.